These 28 T cell receptor beta chains were sequenced from one sample in a study of response to subunit inactivated influenza vaccine. TCRdb reprocessed the RT-PCR reads via MiXCR and lists one record per CDR3 protein. The table lists around 570,000 distinct CDR3 sequences, over 9% of them singletons. A further study also used this sample, focusing on T cells expressing NK-cell markers. In that study: Generation of TCR beta cDNA was performed by 5'RACE template switching incorporating UMIs.

The input for sequencing was PBMCs from blood, taken on the day of vaccination. The origin of the receptors is a man aged 45-65 years who received an inactivated influenza vaccine.

J is TRBJ2-3 and V is TRBV20-1; 10 positions agree with TRBD2. The CDR3 length is 14 residues. After removal of 3 bases from V and 8 bases from J, the junction contained 8 bases not matched to a gene. Looked up from germline, CDR1 is DFQATT and CDR2 is SNEGSKA (reference sequence). CDR3: CSASTSGALATQYF. CDR3 nucleotide sequence: TGCAGTGCTAGCACTAGCGGGGCCCTAGCTACGCAGTATTTT.

The V gene is TRBV2, the J gene TRBJ2-4; D might be TRBD1 or TRBD2, each matching 5 bases. The CDR3 runs 18 residues. Germline assignment: CDR1 SNHLY and CDR2 FYNNEI. Trimming took 5 bases from V and 5 from J, leaving 25 bases between them. The DNA for the CDR3 is TGTGCCAGCAGTCCTACCCCCGGGGCACCCGATGGGGAAAACATTCAGTACTTC. This sequence encodes CASSPTPGAPDGENIQYF.

Ten or more counts support this clonotype. The chain combines TRBV6-5 with TRBJ2-7; 8 nucleotides match TRBD2. This CDR3 region has 15 residues. Germline CDR1 MNHEY, CDR2 SVGAGI. Trimming cost V 0 bases and J 0 bases; bases outside gene matches: 1. Here the CDR3 DNA reads TGTGCCAGCAGTTACTCCGGGGGGGACTCCTACGAGCAGTACTTC. As protein: CASSYSGGDSYEQYF.

Ten or more counts support this clonotype. The V call is TRBV27, the J call TRBJ2-2; possibly TRBD2 for D (5 bases). The germline V and J ends were trimmed by 9 bases and 6 bases, with 23 bases remaining between them. Germline lookup yields CDR1 MNHEY and CDR2 SMNVEV (reference sequence). The CDR3 spans 16 residues. CDR3 nucleotides: TGTGCCAGTCAAAAAATCCAGTTCCTAGCTTCCGGGGAGCTGTTTTTT. Encoded protein: CASQKIQFLASGELFF.

This clonotype turned up a few times. This chain uses TRBV12-3 or TRBV12-4 with TRBJ2-3; D unresolved. Trimming cost V 1 base and J 4 bases, with 6 bases left between them. The CDR3 has 13 residues. The CDR3 is CASSLVAADTQYF. The CDR3 DNA sequence: TGTGCCAGCAGTTTAGTTGCGGCAGATACGCAGTATTTT.

The sample holds a few counts of this clonotype. The V gene is TRBV27, the J gene TRBJ2-1; 8 positions match TRBD2. Trimming at V came to 2 bases and at J to 3 bases, leaving 6 bases not matched to a gene. This CDR3 contains 16 residues. Germline V gives CDR1 MNHEY, CDR2 SMNVEV (reference sequence). CDR3 residues: CASSLATSVSYNEQFF. The CDR3 DNA follows: TGTGCCAGCAGTTTAGCGACTAGCGTAAGCTACAATGAGCAGTTCTTC.

The genes are TRBV9 and TRBJ2-1; D is possibly TRBD1 or TRBD2 (5 bases each). The CDR3 runs 15 residues. Trimming took 1 base from V and 7 from J, leaving 15 bases between them. Germline CDR1 SGDLS, CDR2 YYNGEE. This CDR3 is CASSVLPRGGNEQFF. The CDR3 DNA reads TGTGCCAGCAGCGTATTACCCCGTGGGGGTAATGAGCAGTTCTTC.

The chain employs TRBV11-1 and TRBJ2-1; weak D call: TRBD1 (6 bases). Germline CDR1 and CDR2: SGHAT and FQDESV (reference sequence). V lost 2 bases to trimming and J lost 0 bases, with 17 bases between them. The CDR3 is made up of 18 amino acids. CDR3 nucleotide sequence: TGTGCCAGCAGCTTATCCCGGCCCGACAGGAGCTCCTACAATGAGCAGTTCTTC. This sequence encodes CASSLSRPDRSSYNEQFF. The full variable domain, in which reference TRBV11-1 and TRBJ2-1 provide the parts outside the CDR3, is EAEVAQSPRYKITEKSQAVAFWCDPISGHATLYWYRQILGQGPELLVQFQDESVVDDSQLPKDRFSAERLKGVDSTLKIQPAELGDSAMYLCASSLSRPDRSSYNEQFFGPGTRLTVL.

The sample holds a few counts of this clonotype. The V and J genes are TRBV27 and TRBJ1-2; D remains ambiguous. This CDR3 comprises 13 residues. Trimming left V 4 bases short and J 4 bases short, with 10 bases between. Germline values: CDR1 MNHEY, CDR2 SMNVEV (reference sequence). CDR3 DNA: TGTGCCAGCAGTTCGGAGGGTTCCTATGGCTACACCTTC. Protein product: CASSSEGSYGYTF.

This clonotype was found a few times. The gene calls are TRBV12-3 or TRBV12-4 and TRBJ2-7, with 7 bases fitting TRBD1. Germline trimming cut 6 bases from V and 2 bases from J; bases unmatched to any gene: 1. CDR3 length: 12 residues. The CDR3, as DNA: TGTGCCAGCAGGGGACAGACCTACGAGCAGTACTTC. As protein: CASRGQTYEQYF.

The genes are TRBV4-2 and TRBJ1-3, with D perhaps matching TRBD1 (6 bases). V was pared by 2 bases and J by 0 bases, with 14 bases between. This CDR3 region has 17 residues. Per the germline V gene, CDR1 is LGHNA and CDR2 is YNFKEQ. The chain's CDR3 is CASSQSDRHASGNTIYF. CDR3 nucleotide sequence: TGTGCCAGCAGCCAATCCGACAGGCACGCCTCTGGAAACACCATATATTTT.

This clonotype was counted ten times or more. CDR3 protein: CASRTGRLSYEQYF. CDR3 nucleotides: TGTGCCAGCAGAACTGGACGGCTATCCTACGAGCAGTACTTC. V is TRBV6-2 or TRBV6-3 and J is TRBJ2-7; D gene ambiguous. The length of the CDR3 is 14 residues. CDR1 is MNHEY, CDR2 SVGEGT, per germline. V was clipped by 6 bases and J by 1 base, with 13 bases between them.

This clonotype was detected only a few times. This chain uses TRBV20-1 with TRBJ1-5; 8 nucleotides agree with TRBD1. Unmatched junction bases numbered 17, after V lost 7 bases and J lost 0 bases. CDR1 is DFQATT, CDR2 SNEGSKA, per germline (reference sequence). CDR3 length equals 18 residues. CDR3 sequence reads: CSVADRTGSMYSNQPQHF. CDR3 nucleotides: TGCAGTGTCGCGGACCGGACAGGGAGCATGTATAGCAATCAGCCCCAGCATTTT.

This clonotype was counted between two and nine times. The chain employs TRBV5-5 and TRBJ2-4, with 11 bases that match TRBD2. There are 14 residues in the CDR3. CDR1 is SGHKS, CDR2 YYEKEE, per germline (reference sequence). J was trimmed by 9 bases and V by 3 bases; bases with no gene match: 5. Here the CDR3 DNA reads TGTGCCAGCAGCTGGGGGACTAGCGGTGCCATTCAGTACTTC. Its protein is CASSWGTSGAIQYF.

This clonotype was counted many times. The chain couples TRBV10-3 to TRBJ2-3; 7 positions agree with TRBD2. V trimming: 7 bases; J trimming: 0 bases; junction bases outside the gene matches: 4. The V gene's germline CDR1 is ENHRY and CDR2 SYGVKD. The CDR3 runs to 14 residues. For the CDR3, the DNA is TGTGCCATCAAAGGACTAGGGAGCACAGATACGCAGTATTTT. It translates to CAIKGLGSTDTQYF.

This clonotype was recorded a few times. The genes are TRBV28 and TRBJ2-7, with TRBD2 identical over 11 bases. Looked up from germline, CDR1 is MDHEN and CDR2 is SYDVKM. The CDR3 length is 15 residues. The J segment lost 7 bases and the V segment lost 3 bases, leaving 8 bases of the junction unmatched. The CDR3 sequence is CASSFGLAGVREQYF. DNA of the CDR3: TGTGCCAGCAGTTTCGGACTAGCGGGTGTCAGGGAGCAGTACTTC. Supplemented by reference TRBV28 and TRBJ2-7, the full variable domain reads DVKVTQSSRYLVKRTGEKVFLECVQDMDHENMFWYRQDPGLGLRLIYFSYDVKMKEKGDIPEGYSVSREKKERFSLILESASTNQTSMYLCASSFGLAGVREQYFGPGTRLTVT.

This clonotype came up a few times. The CDR3 DNA reads as TGTGCCAGCAGTTTAAGTGGTCATACGCAGTATTTT. As protein: CASSLSGHTQYF. V gene TRBV27 combines with J gene TRBJ2-3; D gene unclear. The germline gives CDR1 MNHEY, CDR2 SMNVEV (reference sequence). With 2 bases removed from V and 7 bases from J, the gap between germline ends came to 7 bases. This CDR3 is built from 12 residues.

This clonotype was picked up a small number of times. The V and J genes are TRBV11-2 and TRBJ1-2; maybe TRBD1 (5 bases). Looked up from germline, CDR1 is SGHAT and CDR2 is FQNNGV. This CDR3 contains 13 residues. V was clipped by 1 base and J by 8 bases, with 11 bases between them. CDR3 sequence (DNA): TGTGCCAGCAGCTTAGTAGGGGCGAGGGGCTACACCTTC. Translation: CASSLVGARGYTF.

Only a few counts were recorded for this clonotype. V gene TRBV2 combines with J gene TRBJ2-2; the match to TRBD1 covers 9 bases. V lost 5 bases to trimming and J lost 2 bases; unmatched junction nucleotides: 3. Germline V gives CDR1 SNHLY, CDR2 FYNNEI. The length of the CDR3 is 15 residues. The CDR3 DNA reads as TGTGCCAGCAGTAAACAGGGGGCTAACACCGGGGAGCTGTTTTTT. It translates to CASSKQGANTGELFF.

This clonotype was seen a handful of times. J is TRBJ2-5 and V is TRBV10-3, with D possibly matching TRBD2 (5 bases). V lost 3 bases to trimming and J lost 2 bases, with 13 bases between them. Germline V gene data show CDR1 as ENHRY and CDR2 as SYGVKD. The CDR3 runs 15 residues. CDR3 amino acids: CAISELRGRQETQYF. The DNA for the CDR3 is TGTGCCATCAGTGAACTTAGAGGGAGACAAGAGACCCAGTACTTC.

A few counts support this clonotype. V is TRBV28 and J is TRBJ2-1; no clear D gene. This CDR3 contains 12 residues. The germline V gene encodes CDR1 MDHEN and CDR2 SYDVKM. V lost 6 bases, J lost 4 bases, and 7 bases lay in between. CDR3 DNA sequence: TGTGCCAGCAGCTGGGCGTACAATGAGCAGTTCTTC. It is translated as CASSWAYNEQFF.

V usage is TRBV29-1 and J usage is TRBJ2-3; D gene uncertain. CDR1 SQVTM and CDR2 ANQGSEA come from the germline V gene. The CDR3 extends over 15 amino acids. The germline V and J ends were trimmed by 3 bases and 5 bases, with 18 bases remaining between them. Here the CDR3 DNA reads TGCAGCGTTGATAGTTGGTGGGATTCTTTAGATACGCAGTATTTT. Translation gives CSVDSWWDSLDTQYF.

The genes are TRBV10-2 and TRBJ2-7; D not resolved. This CDR3 spans 14 amino acids. The germline CDR1 and CDR2 sequences are WSHSY and SAAADI. The V end lost 4 bases, the J end lost 0 bases, and 10 bases lay between the germline ends. The CDR3, as DNA: TGCGCCAGCAGTGTCAGGAAAGACTCCTACGAGCAGTACTTC. Translated: CASSVRKDSYEQYF.

The chain joins TRBV7-9 to TRBJ1-4; D gene unclear. The germline gives CDR1 SEHNR, CDR2 FQNEAQ (reference sequence). The CDR3 consists of 16 residues. V lost 5 bases and J 8 bases, leaving 21 bases between the germline ends. The CDR3 DNA follows: TGTGCCAGCAGCCTAGAAGGGTCGTCTAGGATCGAAAAACTGTTTTTT. Translating gives CASSLEGSSRIEKLFF.

The rearrangement uses TRBV3-1 and TRBJ1-6; D is ambiguous. CDR1 is LGHDT, CDR2 YNNKEL, per germline (reference sequence). V gave up 1 base and J gave up 6 bases, with 4 bases separating them. The CDR3 spans 13 residues. The CDR3 region has the DNA TGTGCCAGCAGCCAAGTCAGTAATTCACCCCTCCACTTT. This translates into CASSQVSNSPLHF.

This clonotype was detected only a few times. The chain is built from TRBV12-3 or TRBV12-4 and TRBJ1-2; D unclear. The CDR3 has 15 amino acids. Deletions cut 6 bases from V and 0 bases from J, with 14 bases between. Written as DNA, the CDR3 is TGTGCCAGCAGCACCCTAATGACATCTAACTATGGCTACACCTTC. Protein: CASSTLMTSNYGYTF.

CDR3 coding DNA: TGCGCCAGCAGCCCCCTAGCCGGGCTAACTAATGAAAAACTGTTTTTT. Amino acids: CASSPLAGLTNEKLFF. The chain has TRBV4-1 and TRBJ1-4, with no clear D. Trimming pared 4 bases from V and 1 base from J, leaving 13 bases between. Germline V lookup: CDR1 MGHRA, CDR2 YSYEKL. CDR3 length: 16 amino acids.

This clonotype was counted ten times or more. DNA of the CDR3: TGCAGTGCTAGAGGGGATGGCTTCCCTGGGGCCAACGTCCTGACTTTC. Translating it yields CSARGDGFPGANVLTF. The chain joins TRBV20-1 to TRBJ2-6, with D unclear. The CDR3 runs 16 residues. Germline CDR1 is DFQATT and CDR2 is SNEGSKA (reference sequence). V lost 1 base, J lost 2 bases, and 12 bases lay in between.